This T cell receptor (beta chain) was identified during a study of blood T cell repertoires in COVID-19. On the study more broadly: The United States, Italy and Spain provided the acute and convalescent COVID-19 samples. T cells, B-cell-depleted T cells, or PBMCs supplied cDNA or gDNA.

Sequencing was performed with immunoSEQ multiplex PCR; in TCRdb, only in-frame clones are kept and a portion is missing. The table records some 110,000 clones, around 80% of them present only once. This CDR3 region has 16 residues. V was shortened by 2 bases and J by 4 bases, with 13 bases between the two germline ends. Germline CDR1 is SGHRS and CDR2 is YFSETQ. This clone has just a few counts. The TCR sequence derives from a man aged 45-65 years with acute or convalescent COVID-19. The rearrangement links TRBV5-1 to TRBJ1-6; D perhaps matches TRBD1 (6 bases). The specimen was peripheral blood. This CDR3 reads CASSLLGHTYNSPLHF. The CDR3 DNA reads as TGCGCCAGCAGCTTACTGGGACATACTTATAATTCACCCCTCCACTTT.